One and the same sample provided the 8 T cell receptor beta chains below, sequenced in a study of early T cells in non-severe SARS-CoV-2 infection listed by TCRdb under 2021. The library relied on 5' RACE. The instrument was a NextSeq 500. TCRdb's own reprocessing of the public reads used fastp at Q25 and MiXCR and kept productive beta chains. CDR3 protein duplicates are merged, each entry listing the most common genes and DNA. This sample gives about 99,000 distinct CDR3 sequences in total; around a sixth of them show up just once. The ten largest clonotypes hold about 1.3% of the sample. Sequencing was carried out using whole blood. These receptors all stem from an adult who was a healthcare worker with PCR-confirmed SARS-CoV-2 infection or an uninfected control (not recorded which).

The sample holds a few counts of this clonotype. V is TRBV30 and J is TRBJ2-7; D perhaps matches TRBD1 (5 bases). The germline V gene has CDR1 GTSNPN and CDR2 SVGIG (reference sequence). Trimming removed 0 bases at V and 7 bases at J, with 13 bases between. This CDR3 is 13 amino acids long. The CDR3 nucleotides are TGTGCCTGGAGTGTACTCAGGGCAGGAGAGCAGTACTTC. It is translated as CAWSVLRAGEQYF.

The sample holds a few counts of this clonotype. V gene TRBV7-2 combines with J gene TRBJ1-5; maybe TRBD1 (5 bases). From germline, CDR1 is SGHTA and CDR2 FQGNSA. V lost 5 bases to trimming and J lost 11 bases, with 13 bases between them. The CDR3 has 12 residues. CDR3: CASSPTEGTQHF. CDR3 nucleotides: TGTGCCAGCAGCCCGACAGAAGGCACCCAGCATTTT.

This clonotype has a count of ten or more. The CDR3 reads CASSRTGVGQPQHF. The CDR3 nucleotides read TGTGCCAGCAGCCGGACAGGGGTAGGTCAGCCCCAGCATTTT. The chain has TRBV12-3 or TRBV12-4 and TRBJ1-5; TRBD1 matches 9 bases. V lost 6 bases, J lost 6 bases, and 6 bases stayed unmatched. This CDR3 has 14 amino acids.

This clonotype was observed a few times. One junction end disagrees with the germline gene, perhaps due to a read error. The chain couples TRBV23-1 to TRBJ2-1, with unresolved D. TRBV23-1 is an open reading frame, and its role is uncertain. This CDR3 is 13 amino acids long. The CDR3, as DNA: TGCGCCAGCAGTCATCGGACGTACAGTGAGCAGTTCTTC. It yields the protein CASSHRTYSEQFF.

CDR3 sequence: CASSRTSGRYNEQFF. CDR3 in DNA: TGTGCCAGCAGCAGGACTAGCGGGAGGTACAATGAGCAGTTCTTC. V usage is TRBV7-2 and J usage is TRBJ2-1; 14 bases fit TRBD2. The CDR3 contains 15 residues. Germline V gene sequence: CDR1 SGHTA, CDR2 FQGNSA. V was pared by 5 bases and J by 4 bases, with 1 base of the junction left unmatched. Full variable domain (missing parts from reference TRBV7-2 and TRBJ2-1): GAGVSQSPSNKVTEKGKDVELRCDPISGHTALYWYRQSLGQGLEFLIYFQGNSAPDKSGLPSDRFSAERTGGSVSTLTIQRTQQEDSAVYLCASSRTSGRYNEQFFGPGTRLTVL.

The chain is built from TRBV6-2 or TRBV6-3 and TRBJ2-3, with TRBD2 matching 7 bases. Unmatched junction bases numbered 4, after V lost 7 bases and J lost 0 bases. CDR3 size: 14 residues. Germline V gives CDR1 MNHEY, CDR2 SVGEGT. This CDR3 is CASTLAASTDTQYF. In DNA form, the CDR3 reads TGTGCCAGCACCCTAGCGGCGAGCACAGATACGCAGTATTTT.

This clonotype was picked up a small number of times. The CDR3 nucleotides read TGTGCCAGCAGCCTAAACGACGGACCTTACACTGAAGCTTTCTTT. Protein sequence: CASSLNDGPYTEAFF. This chain links TRBV5-6 with TRBJ1-1; D uncertain. The CDR3 extends over 15 amino acids. Trimming took 4 bases from V and 3 from J, leaving 16 bases between them. The germline V gene encodes CDR1 SGHDT and CDR2 YYEEEE.

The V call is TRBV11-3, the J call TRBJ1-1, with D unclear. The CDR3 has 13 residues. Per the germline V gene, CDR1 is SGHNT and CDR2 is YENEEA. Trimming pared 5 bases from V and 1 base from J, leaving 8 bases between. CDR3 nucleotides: TGTGCCAGCAGCCAGCTACAGAACACTGAAGCTTTCTTT. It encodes CASSQLQNTEAFF.